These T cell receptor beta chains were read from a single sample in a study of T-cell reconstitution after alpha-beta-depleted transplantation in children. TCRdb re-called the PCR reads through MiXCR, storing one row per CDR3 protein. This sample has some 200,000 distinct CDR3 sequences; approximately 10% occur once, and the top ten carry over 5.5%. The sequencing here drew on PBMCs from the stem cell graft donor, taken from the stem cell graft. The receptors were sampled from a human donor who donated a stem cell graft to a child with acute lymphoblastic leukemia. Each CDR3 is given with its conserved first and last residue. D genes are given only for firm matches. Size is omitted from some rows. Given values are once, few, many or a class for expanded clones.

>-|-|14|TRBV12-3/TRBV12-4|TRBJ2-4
CASSLQLAKNIQYF
TGTGCCAGCAGCCTACAATTAGCCAAAAACATTCAGTACTTC
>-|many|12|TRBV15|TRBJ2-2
CATSKDTGELFF
TGTGCCACCAGCAAAGACACCGGGGAGCTGTTTTTT
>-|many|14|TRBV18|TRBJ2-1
CASSSGAPYNEQFF
TGTGCCAGCTCATCAGGGGCTCCCTACAATGAGCAGTTCTTC
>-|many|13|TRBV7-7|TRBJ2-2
CASSLRPTGELFF
TGTGCCAGCAGCTTGCGCCCCACCGGGGAGCTGTTTTTT
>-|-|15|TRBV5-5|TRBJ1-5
CASSLAKGADQPQHF
TGTGCCAGCAGCTTGGCCAAAGGGGCGGATCAGCCCCAGCATTTT
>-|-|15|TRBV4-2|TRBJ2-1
CAMSLTGAAYNEQFF
TGTGCCATGAGCCTTACGGGGGCCGCCTACAATGAGCAGTTCTTC
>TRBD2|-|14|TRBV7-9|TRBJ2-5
CAGGEGLQSETQYF
TGTGCCGGGGGGGAGGGACTGCAATCGGAGACCCAGTACTTC
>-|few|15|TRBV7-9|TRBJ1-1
CASSYGGSGGTEAFF
TGTGCCAGCAGCTACGGAGGCTCGGGGGGAACTGAAGCTTTCTTT
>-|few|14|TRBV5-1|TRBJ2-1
CASSLVGSDNEQFF
TGCGCCAGCAGCTTGGTCGGGTCCGACAATGAGCAGTTCTTC
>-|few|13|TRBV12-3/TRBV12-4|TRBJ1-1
CASSTTGQNEAFF
TGTGCCAGCAGTACAACCGGACAGAATGAAGCTTTCTTT
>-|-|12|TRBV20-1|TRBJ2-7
CSAGGVAPEQYF
TGCAGTGCCGGCGGGGTGGCCCCCGAGCAGTACTTC
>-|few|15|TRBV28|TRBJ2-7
CASSLAGTGGHEQYF
TGTGCCAGCAGTCTCGCCGGGACGGGGGGCCACGAGCAGTACTTC
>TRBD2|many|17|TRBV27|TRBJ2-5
CASSPRWLAGGGETQYF
TGTGCCAGCAGTCCGAGATGGCTAGCGGGGGGCGGTGAGACCCAGTACTTC
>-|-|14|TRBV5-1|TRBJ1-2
CASSLAEVIDGYTF
TGCGCCAGCAGCTTGGCCGAGGTTATCGATGGCTACACCTTC
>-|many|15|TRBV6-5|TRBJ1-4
CASSYSGTGDEKLFF
TGTGCCAGCAGTTACTCGGGGACGGGGGATGAAAAACTGTTTTTT
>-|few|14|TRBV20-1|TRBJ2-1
CSARDPGRADEQFF
TGCAGTGCTAGAGATCCCGGCAGGGCGGATGAGCAGTTCTTC
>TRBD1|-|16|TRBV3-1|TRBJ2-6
CASRGTGRSGANVLTF
TGTGCCAGCAGAGGGACAGGGCGTTCCGGGGCCAACGTCCTGACTTTC